This T cell receptor beta chain was sequenced for a study of regulatory T cells in long-lasting Graves disease. Whole-study results and caveats: Sample size, which was small, may have reduced accuracy.

The time point: newly diagnosed GD, antithyroid drugs for less than 3 months. PBMC RNA was the source of the TCR library. This clonotype has at least ten counts. The antigen remains unidentified. Combining iRepertoire HTBI primers with Arm-PCR of CDR3 regions, the authors built TCR beta libraries. Via MiXCR, TCRdb re-called the multiplex PCR reads, giving one row per CDR3 protein. The table shows approximately 310,000 distinct CDR3 sequences, with about a sixth occurring only once. The CDR3 is 15 amino acids. Trimming removed 1 base from V and 5 bases from J; junction bases left unmatched: 9. CDR1 is DFQATT and CDR2 is SNEGSKA in the germline V gene (reference sequence).

This specimen consisted of peripheral blood mononuclear cells (PBMCs), obtained at new diagnosis, from a patient treated with antithyroid drugs. The sequence came from a female donor with Graves disease. The chain couples TRBV20-1 to TRBJ2-7; 9 bases fit TRBD2. The CDR3 protein is CSARGVSGRANEQYF. The CDR3 coding sequence is TGCAGTGCTAGAGGTGTTAGCGGGAGAGCGAACGAGCAGTACTTC.